This T cell receptor (beta chain) was obtained from a study of technical replicates of blood from four donors. The CDR3 is 14 residues long. The germline V gene encodes CDR1 SGHRS and CDR2 YFSETQ. V was clipped by 7 bases and J by 6 bases, with 16 bases between them. The protocol was immunoSEQ multiplex PCR, while the TCRdb copy is restricted to in-frame clones and leaves out a portion. The sample holds roughly 13,000 clones, 84% seen once. Sequences were obtained from PBMCs. The chain uses TRBV5-1 and TRBJ2-2; D gene ambiguous. The clonotype comes from a human donor in good health. The CDR3 loop is CASVAPQFPGELFF. CDR3 coding DNA: TGCGCCAGCGTCGCCCCCCAGTTCCCCGGGGAGCTGTTTTTT.